The T cell receptor beta chain described here comes from a study of shared clonotypes between healthy human individuals. Findings of the study overall: The generation probabilities recorded for non-shared clonotypes fell below those of clonotypes shared by all four donors. An effect of sequencing depth on clonotype sharing among donors was expected. It was the few donors that limited the genetic and exposure-history diversity represented. Though the depth was large, rarefaction showed that sorted-subset sequencing was incomplete.

A word on this clone: No antigen is known for it.

The length of the CDR3 is 13 residues. Germline V lookup: CDR1 SEHNR, CDR2 FQNEAQ (reference sequence). Trimming cost V 5 bases and J 2 bases, with 10 bases left between them. Repertoires were generated with immunoSEQ multiplex PCR, while TCRdb's copy carries only in-frame clones and drops some. The sample lists millions of clones; 85% to 95% were seen once. This chain connects TRBV7-9 to TRBJ2-7, with D possibly matching TRBD1 (6 bases). This TCR came from a man aged 18 to 29 in good health. Some clones in this sample may be carry-over from other donors' samples. Sequencing was performed on naive CD4+ T cells from PBMCs. This sample's subset: CD45RA+ positively selected. This CDR3 reads CASSPQGAYEQYF. CDR3 DNA sequence: TGTGCCAGCAGCCCACAGGGTGCCTACGAGCAGTACTTC.